The entry that follows covers one TCR beta chain sequence. The source of the sample is a study of T cells in Graves' hyperthyroidism and ophthalmopathy. RNA transcripts served as the template for amplifying TCR beta CDR3 regions. A first-round RT-PCR of the TCR CDR3 used the HTBI primer set. TCRdb passed the multiplex PCR reads through MiXCR, listing each CDR3 protein once. This sample yields about 510,000 distinct CDR3 sequences, of which 14% are seen a single time; roughly 13% belongs to the top ten. PBMCs came from 9 to 10 ml fresh peripheral blood. Trimming stripped 6 bases from V and 0 bases from J, with 11 bases between. The CDR3 contains 15 residues. Germline assignment: CDR1 KGHSY and CDR2 FQNENV.

The V and J genes are TRBV16 and TRBJ2-2, with D uncertain. The TCR originated in a middle-aged woman with Graves' hyperthyroidism. Sequenced input: blood. The CDR3 loop is CASSQQLPNTGELFF. The CDR3 DNA is TGTGCCAGCAGTCAACAACTCCCGAACACCGGGGAGCTGTTTTTT.